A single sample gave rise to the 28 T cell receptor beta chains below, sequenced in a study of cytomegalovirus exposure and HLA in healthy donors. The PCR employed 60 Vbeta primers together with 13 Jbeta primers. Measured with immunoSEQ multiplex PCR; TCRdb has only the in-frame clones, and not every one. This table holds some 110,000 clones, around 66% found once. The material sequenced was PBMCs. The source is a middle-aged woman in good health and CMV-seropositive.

CDR3 DNA: TGTGCCAGCAGTTCGGGACAGAAGAGTGGGGAGCAGTACTTC. This encodes CASSSGQKSGEQYF. This chain connects TRBV28 to TRBJ2-7; 7 bases match TRBD1. The V and J ends lost 4 bases and 7 bases, in that order; junction bases with no gene match: 10. Germline values: CDR1 MDHEN, CDR2 SYDVKM. The CDR3 runs to 14 residues.

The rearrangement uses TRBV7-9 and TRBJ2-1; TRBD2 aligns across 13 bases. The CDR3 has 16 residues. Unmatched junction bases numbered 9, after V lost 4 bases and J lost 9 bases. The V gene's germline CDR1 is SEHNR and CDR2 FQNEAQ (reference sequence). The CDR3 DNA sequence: TGTGCCAGCAGCTCGACTAGCGGGGGGTACCTCAGTGAGCAGTTCTTC. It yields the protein CASSSTSGGYLSEQFF.

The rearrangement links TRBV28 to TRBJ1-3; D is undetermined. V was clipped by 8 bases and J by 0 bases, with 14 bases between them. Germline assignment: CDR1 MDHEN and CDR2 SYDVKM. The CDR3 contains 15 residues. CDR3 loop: CASLSPDFSGNTIYF. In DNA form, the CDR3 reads TGTGCCAGCTTGAGCCCAGACTTCTCTGGAAACACCATATATTTT. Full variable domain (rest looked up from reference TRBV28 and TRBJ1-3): DVKVTQSSRYLVKRTGEKVFLECVQDMDHENMFWYRQDPGLGLRLIYFSYDVKMKEKGDIPEGYSVSREKKERFSLILESASTNQTSMYLCASLSPDFSGNTIYFGEGSWLTVV.

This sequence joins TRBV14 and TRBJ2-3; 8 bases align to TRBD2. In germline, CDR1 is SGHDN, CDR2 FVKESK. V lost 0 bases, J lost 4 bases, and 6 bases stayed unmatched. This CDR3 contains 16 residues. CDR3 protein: CASSQDFGSGADTQYF. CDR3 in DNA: TGTGCCAGCAGCCAAGACTTCGGTAGCGGGGCAGATACGCAGTATTTT.

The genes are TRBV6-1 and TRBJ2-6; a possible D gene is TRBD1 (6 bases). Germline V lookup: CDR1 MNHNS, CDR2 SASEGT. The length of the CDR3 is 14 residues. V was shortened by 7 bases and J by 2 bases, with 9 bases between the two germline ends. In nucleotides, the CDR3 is TGTGCCAGCAAGAAGGGGGCTGGGGCCAACGTCCTGACTTTC. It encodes CASKKGAGANVLTF.

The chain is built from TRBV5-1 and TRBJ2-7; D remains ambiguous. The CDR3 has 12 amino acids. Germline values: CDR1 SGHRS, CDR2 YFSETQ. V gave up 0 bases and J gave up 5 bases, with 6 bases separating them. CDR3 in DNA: TGCGCCAGCAGCTTGGCCCCTCACGAGCAGTACTTC. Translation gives CASSLAPHEQYF.

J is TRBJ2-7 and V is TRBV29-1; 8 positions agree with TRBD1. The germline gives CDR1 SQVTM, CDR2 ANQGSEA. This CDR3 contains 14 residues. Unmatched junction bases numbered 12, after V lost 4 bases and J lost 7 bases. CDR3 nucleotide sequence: TGCAGCGTTGTGTCCCCCCGGACAGGGAAAGAGCAGTACTTC. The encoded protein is CSVVSPRTGKEQYF.

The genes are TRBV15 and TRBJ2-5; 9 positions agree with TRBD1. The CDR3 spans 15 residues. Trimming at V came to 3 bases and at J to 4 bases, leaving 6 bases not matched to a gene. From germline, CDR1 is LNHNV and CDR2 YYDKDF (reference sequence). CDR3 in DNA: TGTGCCACCAGCAGCCAACAGGGGGCCGCAGAGACCCAGTACTTC. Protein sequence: CATSSQQGAAETQYF.

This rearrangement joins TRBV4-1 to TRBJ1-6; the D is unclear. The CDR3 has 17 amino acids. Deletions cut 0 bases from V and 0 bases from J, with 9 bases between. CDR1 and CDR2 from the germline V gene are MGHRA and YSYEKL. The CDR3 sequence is CASSQESQSSYNSPLHF. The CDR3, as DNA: TGCGCCAGCAGCCAAGAGAGCCAAAGCTCCTATAATTCACCCCTCCACTTT.

The CDR3 loop reads CASSYLLGSGEQYF. As DNA, the CDR3 is TGTGCCAGCAGTTACTTGCTCGGTTCCGGTGAGCAGTACTTC. The chain joins TRBV6-5 to TRBJ2-7; no firm D call. Trimming cost V 1 base and J 7 bases, with 14 bases left between them. This CDR3 region has 14 residues. CDR1 MNHEY and CDR2 SVGAGI come from the germline V gene.

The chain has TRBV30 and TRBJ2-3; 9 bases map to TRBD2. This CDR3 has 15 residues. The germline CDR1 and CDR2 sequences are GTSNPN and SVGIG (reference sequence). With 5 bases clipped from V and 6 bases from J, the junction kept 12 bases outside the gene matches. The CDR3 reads CAWSSGGSRSDTQYF. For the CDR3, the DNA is TGTGCCTGGTCAAGCGGGGGGTCAAGATCGGATACGCAGTATTTT.

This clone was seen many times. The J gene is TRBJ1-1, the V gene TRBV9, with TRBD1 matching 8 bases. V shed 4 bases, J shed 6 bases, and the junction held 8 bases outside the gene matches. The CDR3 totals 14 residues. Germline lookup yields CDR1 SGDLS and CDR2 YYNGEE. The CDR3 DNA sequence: TGTGCCAGCAGCCCAGGGGGCGGGAAGGCTGAAGCTTTCTTT. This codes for CASSPGGGKAEAFF.

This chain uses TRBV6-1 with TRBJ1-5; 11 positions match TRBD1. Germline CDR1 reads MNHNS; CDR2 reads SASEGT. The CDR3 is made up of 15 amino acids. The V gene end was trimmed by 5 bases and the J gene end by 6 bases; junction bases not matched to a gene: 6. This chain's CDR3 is CASSQRDRGGQPQHF. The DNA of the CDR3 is TGTGCCAGCAGTCAACGGGACAGGGGGGGTCAGCCCCAGCATTTT.

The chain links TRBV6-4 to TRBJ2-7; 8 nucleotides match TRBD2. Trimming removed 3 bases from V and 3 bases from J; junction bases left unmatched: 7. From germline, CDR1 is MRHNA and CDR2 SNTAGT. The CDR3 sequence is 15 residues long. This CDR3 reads CASSEGASGFYEQYF. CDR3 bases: TGTGCCAGCAGTGAAGGTGCTAGCGGGTTCTACGAGCAGTACTTC.

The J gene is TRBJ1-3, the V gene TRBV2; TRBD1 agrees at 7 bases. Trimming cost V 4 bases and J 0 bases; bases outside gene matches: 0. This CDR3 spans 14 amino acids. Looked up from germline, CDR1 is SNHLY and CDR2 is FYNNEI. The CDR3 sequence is CASSGTGSGNTIYF. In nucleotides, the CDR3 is TGTGCCAGCAGTGGGACAGGCTCTGGAAACACCATATATTTT.

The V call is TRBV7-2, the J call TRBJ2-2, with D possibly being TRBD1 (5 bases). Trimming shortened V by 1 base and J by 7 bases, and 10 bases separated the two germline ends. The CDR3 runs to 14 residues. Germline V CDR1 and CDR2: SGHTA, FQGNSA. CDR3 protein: CASSLGQGSGELFF. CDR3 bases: TGTGCCAGCAGCTTAGGGCAGGGCAGCGGGGAGCTGTTTTTT. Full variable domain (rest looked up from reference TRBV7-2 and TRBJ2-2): GAGVSQSPSNKVTEKGKDVELRCDPISGHTALYWYRQSLGQGLEFLIYFQGNSAPDKSGLPSDRFSAERTGGSVSTLTIQRTQQEDSAVYLCASSLGQGSGELFFGEGSRLTVL.

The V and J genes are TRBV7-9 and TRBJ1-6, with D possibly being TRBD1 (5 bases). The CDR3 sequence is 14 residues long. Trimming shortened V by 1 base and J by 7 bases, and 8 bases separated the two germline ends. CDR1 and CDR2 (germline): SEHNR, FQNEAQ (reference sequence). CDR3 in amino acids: CASSLGEGNSPLHF. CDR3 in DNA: TGTGCCAGCAGCTTAGGGGAGGGGAATTCACCCCTCCACTTT.

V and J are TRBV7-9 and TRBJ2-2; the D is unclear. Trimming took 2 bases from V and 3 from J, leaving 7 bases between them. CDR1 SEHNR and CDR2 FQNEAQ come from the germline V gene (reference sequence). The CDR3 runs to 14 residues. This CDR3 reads CASSLPRDTGELFF. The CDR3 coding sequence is TGTGCCAGCAGCTTACCCCGGGACACCGGGGAGCTGTTTTTT.

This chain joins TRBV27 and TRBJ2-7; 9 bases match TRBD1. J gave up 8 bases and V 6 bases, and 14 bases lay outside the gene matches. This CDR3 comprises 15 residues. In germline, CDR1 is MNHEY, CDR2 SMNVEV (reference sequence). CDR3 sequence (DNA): TGTGCCAGCAGGGGGGCCGGGACAGGGCGCGCCCAGCAGTACTTC. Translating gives CASRGAGTGRAQQYF.

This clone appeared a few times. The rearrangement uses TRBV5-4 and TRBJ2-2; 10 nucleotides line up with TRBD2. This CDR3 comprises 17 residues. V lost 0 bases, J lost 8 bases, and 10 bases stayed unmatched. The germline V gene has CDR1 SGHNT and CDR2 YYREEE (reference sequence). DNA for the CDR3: TGTGCCAGCAGCTTGGCGCTGGTAGCGGGAGGAGGTGGGGAGCTGTTTTTT. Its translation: CASSLALVAGGGGELFF.

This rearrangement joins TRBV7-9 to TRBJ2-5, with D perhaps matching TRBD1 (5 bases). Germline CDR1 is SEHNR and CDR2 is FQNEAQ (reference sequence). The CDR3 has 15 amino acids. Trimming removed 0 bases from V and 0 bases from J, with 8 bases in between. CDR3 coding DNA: TGTGCCAGCAGCTTAGCCGCAGGGTACCAAGAGACCCAGTACTTC. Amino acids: CASSLAAGYQETQYF.

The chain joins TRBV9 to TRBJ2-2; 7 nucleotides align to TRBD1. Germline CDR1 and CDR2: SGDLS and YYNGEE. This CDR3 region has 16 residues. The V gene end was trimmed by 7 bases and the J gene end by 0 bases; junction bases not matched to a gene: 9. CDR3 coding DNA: TGTGCCAGCCATAAGGGGGCGAATTCGAACACCGGGGAGCTGTTTTTT. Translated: CASHKGANSNTGELFF. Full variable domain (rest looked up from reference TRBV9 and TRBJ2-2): DSGVTQTPKHLITATGQRVTLRCSPRSGDLSVYWYQQSLDQGLQFLIQYYNGEERAKGNILERFSAQQFPDLHSELNLSSLELGDSALYFCASHKGANSNTGELFFGEGSRLTVL.

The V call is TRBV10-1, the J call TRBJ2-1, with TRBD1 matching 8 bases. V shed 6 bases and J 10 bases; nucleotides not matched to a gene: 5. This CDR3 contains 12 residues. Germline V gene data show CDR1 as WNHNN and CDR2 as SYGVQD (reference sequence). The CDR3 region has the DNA TGCGCCAGCAGCGGAACAGGGGGGGAGCAGTTCTTC. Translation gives CASSGTGGEQFF.

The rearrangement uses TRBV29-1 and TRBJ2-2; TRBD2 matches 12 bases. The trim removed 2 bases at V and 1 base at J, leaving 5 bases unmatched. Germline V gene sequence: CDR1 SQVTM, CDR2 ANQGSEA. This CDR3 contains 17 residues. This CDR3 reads CSVETSGGRGNTGELFF. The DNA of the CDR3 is TGCAGCGTTGAAACTAGCGGGGGGCGGGGGAACACCGGGGAGCTGTTTTTT.

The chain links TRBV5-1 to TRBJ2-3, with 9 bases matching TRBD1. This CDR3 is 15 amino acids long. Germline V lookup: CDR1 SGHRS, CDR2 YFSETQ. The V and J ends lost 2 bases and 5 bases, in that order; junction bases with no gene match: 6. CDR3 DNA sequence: TGCGCCAGCAGCTTCCTAGGACAGGGGTTAGATACGCAGTATTTT. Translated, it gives CASSFLGQGLDTQYF.

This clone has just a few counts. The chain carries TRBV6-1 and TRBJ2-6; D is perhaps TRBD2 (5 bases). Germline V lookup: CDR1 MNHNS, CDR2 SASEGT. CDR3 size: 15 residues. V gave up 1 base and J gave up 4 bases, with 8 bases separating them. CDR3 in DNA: TGTGCCAGCAGTGAAGGGACTGCCGGGGCCAACGTCCTGACTTTC. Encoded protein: CASSEGTAGANVLTF.

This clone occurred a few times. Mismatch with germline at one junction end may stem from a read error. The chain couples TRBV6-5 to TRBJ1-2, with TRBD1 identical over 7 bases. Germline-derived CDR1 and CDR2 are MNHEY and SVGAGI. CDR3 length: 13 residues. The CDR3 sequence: CASSYGTAYGYPF. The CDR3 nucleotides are TGTGCCAGCAGTTACGGGACAGCATATGGCTACCCCTTC.

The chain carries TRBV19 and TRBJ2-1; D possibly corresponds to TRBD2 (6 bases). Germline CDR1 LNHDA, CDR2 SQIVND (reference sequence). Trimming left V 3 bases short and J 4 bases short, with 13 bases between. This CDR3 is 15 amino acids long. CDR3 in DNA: TGTGCCAGTAGTATCTCTCCCGGGACTTACAATGAGCAGTTCTTC. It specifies CASSISPGTYNEQFF.